A single sample gave rise to the 21 T cell receptor beta chains below, sequenced in a study of blood T cells in healthy people across ages. Alongside a J-beta primer mix, a sample-barcoded 5' primer served in a second PCR lasting 7 to 11 cycles. TCRdb re-analysed the 5' RACE reads in MiXCR, keeping a single row per CDR3 protein. Of approximately 690,000 distinct CDR3 sequences listed, around 38% are singletons. Sequenced input: blood. The receptors shown here come from a man aged 80 or over in good health.

The genes are TRBV7-8 and TRBJ2-5; D may be TRBD2 (7 bases). Germline V CDR1 and CDR2: SGHVS, FQNEAQ. V shed 1 base and J shed 4 bases, with 13 bases lying between them. The CDR3 is made up of 15 amino acids. This chain's CDR3 is CASSLVGGLGETQYF. In nucleotides, the CDR3 is TGTGCCAGCAGCTTAGTGGGGGGGCTGGGAGAGACCCAGTACTTC.

A remark on this clonotype: At one of its ends the junction is not consistent with the germline gene, which may arise from a read error. The chain carries TRBV6-2 or TRBV6-3 and TRBJ2-4, with 8 bases lining up with TRBD2. CDR3 length equals 15 residues. The germline gives CDR1 MNHEY, CDR2 SVGEGT. Written as DNA, the CDR3 is TGTGCCAGCAATTACGGGGGGGCGCATGGAAACATTCAGTACTTC. Its translation: CASNYGGAHGNIQYF.

The CDR3 loop reads CASSPRHPRNEQFF. The CDR3 DNA follows: TGTGCCAGCAGCCCCCGACACCCCCGGAATGAGCAGTTCTTC. The V and J genes are TRBV5-4 and TRBJ2-1; D is ambiguous. In germline, CDR1 is SGHNT, CDR2 YYREEE (reference sequence). CDR3 length: 14 amino acids. V was shortened by 4 bases and J by 7 bases, with 15 bases between the two germline ends.

V and J are TRBV20-1 and TRBJ2-7; possible D gene TRBD1, 6 bases. The CDR3 totals 14 residues. V was cut by 2 bases and J by 2 bases, with 13 bases left in between. Looked up from germline, CDR1 is DFQATT and CDR2 is SNEGSKA (reference sequence). CDR3 sequence reads: CSARSSTGPYEQYF. Written as DNA, the CDR3 is TGCAGTGCTAGATCCTCGACAGGCCCCTACGAGCAGTACTTC.

V is TRBV9 and J is TRBJ1-2; 8 bases fit TRBD1. The CDR3 covers 17 residues. The germline V gene encodes CDR1 SGDLS and CDR2 YYNGEE. The ends lost 0 bases at V and 4 bases at J; junction bases unmatched: 11. CDR3 sequence (DNA): TGTGCCAGCAGCGTAGCCAGGGGGCGGGGTATGGCCTATGGCTACACCTTC. The encoded protein is CASSVARGRGMAYGYTF.

This clonotype was recorded a few times. The chain carries TRBV7-2 and TRBJ1-2; 8 bases line up with TRBD1. Germline CDR1 reads SGHTA; CDR2 reads FQGNSA. The CDR3 is 15 residues long. V was clipped by 2 bases and J by 0 bases; unmatched bases: 2. The CDR3 DNA reads TGTGCCAGCAGCTTACAGGGGGCACCTAACTATGGCTACACCTTC. It codes for CASSLQGAPNYGYTF.

This clonotype came up many times. This chain links TRBV7-2 with TRBJ2-5; D is undetermined. Trimming stripped 7 bases from V and 2 bases from J, with 11 bases between. CDR1 is SGHTA, CDR2 FQGNSA, per germline. The CDR3 covers 13 residues. The CDR3 is CASNRPGQETQYF. Here the CDR3 DNA reads TGTGCCAGCAACCGCCCCGGACAAGAGACCCAGTACTTC.

The chain uses TRBV7-2 and TRBJ2-7; D call uncertain. The germline gives CDR1 SGHTA, CDR2 FQGNSA. Trimming left V 4 bases short and J 5 bases short, with 12 bases between. The CDR3 covers 13 residues. The CDR3 region has the DNA TGTGCCAGCAGCTGGAGCGTTTCCGACGAGCAGTACTTC. This codes for CASSWSVSDEQYF.

The chain employs TRBV9 and TRBJ2-1; D is unclear. The CDR3 runs 14 residues. Germline CDR1 SGDLS, CDR2 YYNGEE. The germline V and J ends were trimmed by 0 bases and 13 bases, with 17 bases remaining between them. The CDR3 DNA reads as TGTGCCAGCAGCGTAGGTGGAGCCCAAGAGACCCAGTTCTTC. This codes for CASSVGGAQETQFF.

This clonotype has just a few counts. The V and J genes are TRBV27 and TRBJ2-7; 10 bases fit TRBD2. This CDR3 is built from 13 residues. Germline-derived CDR1 and CDR2 are MNHEY and SMNVEV (reference sequence). V was pared by 6 bases and J by 6 bases, with 5 bases of the junction left unmatched. The CDR3 here is CASRKRGGSEQYF. CDR3 sequence (DNA): TGTGCCAGCAGAAAGCGGGGGGGCTCCGAGCAGTACTTC.

V usage is TRBV5-6 and J usage is TRBJ2-7; D uncertain. The CDR3 has 12 residues. Germline CDR1 is SGHDT and CDR2 is YYEEEE. Trimming took off 4 bases at V and 7 bases at J, with 12 bases between the two ends. In DNA form, the CDR3 reads TGTGCCAGCAGCGCCGGTCTGCAGGAGCAGTACTTC. This sequence encodes CASSAGLQEQYF.

This clonotype was recorded a few times. The chain carries TRBV4-3 and TRBJ2-3, with TRBD2 matching 8 bases. V lost 0 bases and J lost 0; bases outside the gene matches: 11. Germline V lookup: CDR1 LGHNA, CDR2 YSLEER. The CDR3 is made up of 19 amino acids. The CDR3 bases are TGCGCCAGCAGCCAAGATCATCAGCGGGGGTCCCATAGCACAGATACGCAGTATTTT. Its protein is CASSQDHQRGSHSTDTQYF.

This clonotype has a count of ten or more. The J gene is TRBJ2-5, the V gene TRBV7-2, with 7 bases fitting TRBD1. The germline V gene encodes CDR1 SGHTA and CDR2 FQGNSA. The CDR3 runs 14 residues. J was trimmed by 2 bases and V by 0 bases; bases with no gene match: 0. DNA for the CDR3: TGTGCCAGCAGCTTAGCGGGACAGCAAGAGACCCAGTACTTC. Protein product: CASSLAGQQETQYF.

Remarks on this clonotype: This clone may be a read error of a much larger clone one base away. The V call is TRBV4-3, the J call TRBJ2-7; TRBD1 agrees at 8 bases. CDR1 and CDR2 (germline): LGHNA, YSLEER. The CDR3 spans 19 residues. CDR3 nucleotides: TGCGCCAGCAGCCAAGAACGGTCCGGTCAGGGGGCGAGTTCCTACGAGAAGTACTTC. Its protein is CASSQERSGQGASSYEKYF.

V gene TRBV6-2 or TRBV6-3 combines with J gene TRBJ2-7; 7 bases line up with TRBD2. V lost 6 bases, J lost 3 bases, and 5 bases stayed unmatched. Per germline, CDR1 MNHEY and CDR2 SVGEGT. CDR3 size: 13 residues. The CDR3 nucleotides are TGTGCCAGCAGCAAACTAGCGCGCTACGAGCAGTACTTC. It encodes CASSKLARYEQYF.

This clonotype was detected only a few times. The chain couples TRBV7-9 to TRBJ1-5; 7 bases line up with TRBD1. CDR3 length equals 15 residues. V was clipped by 6 bases and J by 1 base; unmatched bases: 6. Germline V CDR1 and CDR2: SEHNR, FQNEAQ (reference sequence). The DNA of the CDR3 is TGTGCCAGCAGGGAAGGGGGCAGGAGCAATCAGCCCCAGCATTTT. It codes for CASREGGRSNQPQHF.

The V gene is TRBV18, the J gene TRBJ1-2, with a tentative D call TRBD1 (6 bases). Trimming pared 5 bases from V and 2 bases from J, leaving 15 bases between. This CDR3 region has 15 residues. From germline, CDR1 is KGHSH and CDR2 LQKENI. This CDR3 is CASSSDRPRNYGYTF. The CDR3 DNA follows: TGTGCCAGCTCATCGGACAGACCGCGAAACTATGGCTACACCTTC.

This sequence joins TRBV7-9 and TRBJ1-1; possible D gene TRBD1, 5 bases. The length of the CDR3 is 16 residues. V dropped 7 bases and J dropped 0 bases, with 18 bases sitting between them. Germline V CDR1 and CDR2: SEHNR, FQNEAQ (reference sequence). The CDR3 reads CASIDEGQGLNTEAFF. CDR3 nucleotides: TGTGCCAGCATCGACGAGGGTCAGGGATTGAACACTGAAGCTTTCTTT.

This clonotype turned up a few times. The genes are TRBV4-3 and TRBJ2-1, with 10 bases fitting TRBD2. The CDR3 has 16 amino acids. The V and J ends lost 0 bases and 9 bases, in that order; junction bases with no gene match: 8. Germline loops: CDR1 LGHNA, CDR2 YSLEER. CDR3 in DNA: TGCGCCAGCAGCCAAGATTTGGGATTAGCGGGAGGTGAGCAGTTCTTC. This translates into CASSQDLGLAGGEQFF.

Here the CDR3 reads CSVDSRMNTEAFF. In DNA form, the CDR3 reads TGCAGCGTTGATTCCAGGATGAACACTGAAGCTTTCTTT. The chain employs TRBV29-1 and TRBJ1-1; D gene uncertain. Trimming removed 3 bases from V and 0 bases from J, with 8 bases in between. Looked up from germline, CDR1 is SQVTM and CDR2 is ANQGSEA. The CDR3 runs to 13 residues.

J is TRBJ1-3 and V is TRBV2, with a tentative D call TRBD1 (5 bases). CDR1 is SNHLY and CDR2 is FYNNEI in the germline V gene. The CDR3 runs 15 residues. With 7 bases removed from V and 0 bases from J, the gap between germline ends came to 13 bases. The CDR3 sequence is CASKEEGLSGNTIYF. In DNA, the CDR3 is TGTGCCAGCAAGGAGGAGGGGCTCTCTGGAAACACCATATATTTT.